The 11 T cell receptor beta chains below were found in one sample sequenced in a study of T cells and copy number aberrations in small-cell lung cancer. This table comes from immunoSEQ multiplex PCR, and its TCRdb copy is limited to in-frame clones, with some not included. The repertoire consists of around 3,000 clones, with 90% occurring once and the leading ten covering 4.5%. The specimen sequenced was normal tissue next to the tumor. The receptor source for this set is a man in his fifties with small cell lung cancer.

The V gene is TRBV30, the J gene TRBJ1-5; 11 nucleotides align to TRBD1. J lost 4 bases, V lost 4 bases, and 3 bases had no gene match. This CDR3 region has 14 residues. CDR1 is GTSNPN and CDR2 is SVGIG in the germline V gene (reference sequence). Written as DNA, the CDR3 is TGTGCCTGGAAGGGACAGGGGGGAAATCAGCCCCAGCATTTT. This encodes CAWKGQGGNQPQHF.

The chain recombines TRBV19 with TRBJ1-5; TRBD1 is a possible D gene (6 bases). Deletions cut 3 bases from V and 3 bases from J, with 15 bases between. Germline loops: CDR1 LNHDA, CDR2 SQIVND (reference sequence). The CDR3 has 16 residues. The CDR3 loop reads CASSIGWAGDNQPQHF. CDR3 sequence (DNA): TGTGCCAGTAGTATCGGTTGGGCAGGGGACAATCAGCCCCAGCATTTT.

The chain recombines TRBV25-1 with TRBJ2-7; either TRBD1 or TRBD2 may fit D (5 bases each). CDR1 is MGHDK, CDR2 SYGVNS, per germline. The CDR3 consists of 14 residues. Trimming took 8 bases from V and 2 from J, leaving 16 bases between them. CDR3 in DNA: TGTGCCAGCCTAGAGTCGGGACGGCCCTACGAGCAGTACTTC. Its protein is CASLESGRPYEQYF.

V is TRBV7-8 and J is TRBJ2-3, with D possibly being TRBD2 (5 bases). The germline V and J ends were trimmed by 2 bases and 0 bases, with 12 bases remaining between them. CDR3 length: 16 residues. Germline V gene data show CDR1 as SGHVS and CDR2 as FQNEAQ. In DNA, the CDR3 is TGTGCCAGCAGCTTAAGCGGCACCGCTAGCACAGATACGCAGTATTTT. Its translation is CASSLSGTASTDTQYF.

This clone appeared a single time. The chain uses TRBV11-3 and TRBJ2-2; unclear D gene. The CDR3 spans 14 residues. Between the trimmed V and J ends, which lost 3 bases and 6 bases, there was a span of 11 bases. Germline V gene lookup returns CDR1 SGHNT and CDR2 YENEEA. In DNA, the CDR3 is TGTGCCAGCAGCTTTGAACAGATAGCCGGGGAGCTGTTTTTT. As protein: CASSFEQIAGELFF.

The V and J genes are TRBV29-1 and TRBJ1-2; the D gene is possibly TRBD1 (6 bases). CDR3 length: 12 amino acids. CDR1 and CDR2 (germline): SQVTM, ANQGSEA. V shed 6 bases and J shed 4 bases, with 12 bases lying between them. For the CDR3, the DNA is TGCAGCGTAGCGACAGGAGTCTATGGCTACACCTTC. It specifies CSVATGVYGYTF.

This clone was detected only a few times. J is TRBJ1-1 and V is TRBV29-1; D not certain. This CDR3 contains 14 residues. Per the germline V gene, CDR1 is SQVTM and CDR2 is ANQGSEA. Trimming cost V 4 bases and J 4 bases, with 16 bases left between them. CDR3 region: CSVGQVGRGTEAFF. Here the CDR3 DNA reads TGCAGCGTTGGTCAGGTAGGGAGAGGCACTGAAGCTTTCTTT.

The chain has TRBV7-3 and TRBJ2-2; D unclear. With 5 bases removed from V and 6 bases from J, the gap between germline ends came to 10 bases. Germline values: CDR1 SGHTA, CDR2 FQGTGA. The length of the CDR3 is 13 residues. The CDR3 DNA follows: TGTGCCAGCAGCCCCCTTGGGGCCGGGGAGCTGTTTTTT. Translated, it gives CASSPLGAGELFF.

This chain uses TRBV11-2 with TRBJ2-1; D is ambiguous. This CDR3 is built from 13 residues. Germline CDR1 and CDR2: SGHAT and FQNNGV. V was shortened by 1 base and J by 2 bases, with 3 bases between the two germline ends. Here the CDR3 reads CASSLAAYNEQFF. CDR3 in DNA: TGTGCCAGCAGCTTAGCGGCCTACAATGAGCAGTTCTTC.

This chain connects TRBV15 to TRBJ2-7; 7 positions agree with TRBD2. Trimming took 4 bases from V and 0 from J; bases not matched to a gene: 12. Germline CDR1 is LNHNV and CDR2 is YYDKDF (reference sequence). The CDR3 has 17 amino acids. The CDR3 nucleotides read TGTGCCACCAGCACCTACAGCGGGACGGGGAGCTCCTACGAGCAGTACTTC. Its translation: CATSTYSGTGSSYEQYF. The full variable domain, completed using reference TRBV15 and TRBJ2-7, is DAMVIQNPRYQVTQFGKPVTLSCSQTLNHNVMYWYQQKSSQAPKLLFHYYDKDFNNEADTPDNFQSRRPNTSFCFLDIRSPGLGDTAMYLCATSTYSGTGSSYEQYFGPGTRLTVT.

The CDR3 sequence: CASSLGQFPTNEKLFF. CDR3 nucleotides: TGCGCCAGCAGCCTTGGACAGTTCCCAACTAATGAAAAACTGTTTTTT. J is TRBJ1-4 and V is TRBV5-1; weak D call: TRBD1 (6 bases). The V end was cut by 4 bases, the J end by 0 bases, with 13 bases between. The CDR3 consists of 16 residues. CDR1 and CDR2 from the germline V gene are SGHRS and YFSETQ. Combining the CDR3 with reference TRBV5-1 and TRBJ1-4 gives the whole variable domain KAGVTQTPRYLIKTRGQQVTLSCSPISGHRSVSWYQQTPGQGLQFLFEYFSETQRNKGNFPGRFSGRQFSNSRSEMNVSTLELGDSALYLCASSLGQFPTNEKLFFGSGTQLSVL.